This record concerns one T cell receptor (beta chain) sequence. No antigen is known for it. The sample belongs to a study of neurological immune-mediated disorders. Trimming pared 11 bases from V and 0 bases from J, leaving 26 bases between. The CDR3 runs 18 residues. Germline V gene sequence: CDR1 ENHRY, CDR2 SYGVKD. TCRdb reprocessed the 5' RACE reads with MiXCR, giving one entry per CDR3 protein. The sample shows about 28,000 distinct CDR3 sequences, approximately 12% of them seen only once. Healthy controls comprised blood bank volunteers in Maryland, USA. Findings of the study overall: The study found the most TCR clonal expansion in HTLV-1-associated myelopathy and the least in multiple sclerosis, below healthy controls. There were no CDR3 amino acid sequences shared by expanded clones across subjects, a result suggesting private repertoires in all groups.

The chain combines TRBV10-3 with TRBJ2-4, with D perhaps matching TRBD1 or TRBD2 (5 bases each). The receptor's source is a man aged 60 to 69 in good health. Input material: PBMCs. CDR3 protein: CAPPSPGPNRLAKNIQYF. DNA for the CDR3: TGTGCCCCCCCCTCTCCGGGACCAAATAGGCTAGCCAAAAACATTCAGTACTTC.